Following are 16 T cell receptor beta chains from one sample sequenced in a study of cytomegalovirus exposure and HLA in healthy donors. The PCR employed 60 Vbeta primers together with 13 Jbeta primers. Sequencing was performed with immunoSEQ multiplex PCR; in TCRdb, only in-frame clones are kept and a portion is missing. The data contain 85,000 to 130,000 clones, 60% to 80% of them seen just once; the ten biggest clones take up more than 2%. The specimen was PBMCs. The receptors shown here come from a man aged 40-49 years in good health and CMV-seronegative.

The rearrangement joins TRBV7-9 to TRBJ1-2, with a tentative D call TRBD1 (6 bases). V shed 4 bases and J shed 4 bases, with 10 bases lying between them. The germline gives CDR1 SEHNR, CDR2 FQNEAQ (reference sequence). CDR3 size: 13 residues. Here the CDR3 DNA reads TGTGCCAGCAGCTGGGGGGGCCTCTATGGCTACACCTTC. Its translation: CASSWGGLYGYTF.

Remarks on this clone: One end of the junction fails to match germline, which may point to a read error. The gene calls are TRBV2 and TRBJ2-7; 7 bases are a match to TRBD1. The germline gives CDR1 SNHLY, CDR2 FYNNEI. The length of the CDR3 is 13 residues. CDR3 region: CASSEAPRTGRTF. Written as DNA, the CDR3 is TGTGCCAGCAGTGAAGCGCCTAGGACAGGACGAACTTTC.

The CDR3: CASSLTGLSEAFF. DNA for the CDR3: TGCGCCAGCAGCTTGACAGGGCTGTCTGAAGCTTTCTTT. This rearrangement joins TRBV5-1 to TRBJ1-1; possibly TRBD1 for D (6 bases). In germline, CDR1 is SGHRS, CDR2 YFSETQ. This CDR3 contains 13 residues. The germline V and J ends were trimmed by 1 base and 6 bases, with 10 bases remaining between them.

This clone was counted a few times. This chain links TRBV7-3 with TRBJ1-6; D not resolved. The CDR3 has 15 amino acids. Trimming pared 2 bases from V and 7 bases from J, leaving 12 bases between. Germline CDR1 and CDR2: SGHTA and FQGTGA. CDR3 DNA sequence: TGTGCCAGCAGCTTAGGAGACCTTCCCAATTCACCCCTCCACTTT. This encodes CASSLGDLPNSPLHF.

For the CDR3, the DNA is TGTGCCAGCAGGTCTAGCGGGGGCCTCTCCTACGAGCAGTACTTC. Translated, it gives CASRSSGGLSYEQYF. The chain couples TRBV6-6 to TRBJ2-7; 10 bases match TRBD2. The CDR3 sequence is 15 residues long. Unmatched junction bases numbered 5, after V lost 6 bases and J lost 0 bases. Germline V gene lookup returns CDR1 MNHNY and CDR2 SVGAGI (reference sequence).

The chain uses TRBV6-1 and TRBJ2-7, with 9 nucleotides matching TRBD1. The CDR3 consists of 17 residues. CDR1 is MNHNS and CDR2 is SASEGT in the germline V gene. J lost 3 bases, V lost 4 bases, and 13 bases had no gene match. The CDR3 loop reads CASSGSSTGGSLYEQYF. The CDR3 DNA reads as TGTGCCAGCAGTGGGTCTAGTACAGGGGGCTCTCTCTACGAGCAGTACTTC.

The chain combines TRBV7-9 with TRBJ1-1; 10 bases match TRBD1. The germline gives CDR1 SEHNR, CDR2 FQNEAQ (reference sequence). The V gene end was trimmed by 5 bases and the J gene end by 7 bases; junction bases not matched to a gene: 13. The CDR3 has 16 amino acids. As DNA, the CDR3 is TGTGCCAGCAGCCCACTGGATCGGACAGGGGGGGGTGAAGCTTTCTTT. Translating it yields CASSPLDRTGGGEAFF.

CDR3 nucleotide sequence: TGTGCCAGCAGGAGGGGGCCGGATGAGTACAATGAGCAGTTCTTC. This sequence encodes CASRRGPDEYNEQFF. V gene TRBV27 combines with J gene TRBJ2-1, with 7 bases that match TRBD1. The CDR3 is made up of 15 amino acids. The ends lost 6 bases at V and 4 bases at J; junction bases unmatched: 9. Germline-derived CDR1 and CDR2 are MNHEY and SMNVEV (reference sequence).

The CDR3 DNA reads TGTGCCAGCATAATAAAGGGGGCATGGAACACTGAAGCTTTCTTT. Its protein is CASIIKGAWNTEAFF. V and J are TRBV21-1 and TRBJ1-1; TRBD1 is the table's D call, not checked against the DNA. TRBV21-1 is assigned pseudogene status. This CDR3 is 15 amino acids long.

The chain links TRBV5-1 to TRBJ2-3, with TRBD2 identical over 8 bases. The germline V gene encodes CDR1 SGHRS and CDR2 YFSETQ. CDR3 length: 16 amino acids. V gave up 5 bases and J gave up 2 bases; unmatched junction bases: 10. The CDR3 DNA is TGCGCCAGCAGTTTCTCGGGCGGGGGGATCACAGATACGCAGTATTTT. Encoded protein: CASSFSGGGITDTQYF. The variable domain in full, completed from reference TRBV5-1 and TRBJ2-3, reads KAGVTQTPRYLIKTRGQQVTLSCSPISGHRSVSWYQQTPGQGLQFLFEYFSETQRNKGNFPGRFSGRQFSNSRSEMNVSTLELGDSALYLCASSFSGGGITDTQYFGPGTRLTVL.

This clone was detected a few times. The rearrangement links TRBV15 to TRBJ2-5; tentatively, D is TRBD1 (6 bases). The germline gives CDR1 LNHNV, CDR2 YYDKDF (reference sequence). The germline V and J ends were trimmed by 3 bases and 6 bases, with 20 bases remaining between them. The CDR3 is 16 residues long. CDR3 loop: CATSSIDTGWLKTQYF. The DNA for the CDR3 is TGTGCCACCAGCAGTATCGATACAGGGTGGTTGAAGACCCAGTACTTC.

This clone was seen more than once but under ten times. V usage is TRBV19 and J usage is TRBJ1-1; D perhaps matches TRBD1 (6 bases). V shed 9 bases and J shed 1 base, with 15 bases lying between them. The CDR3 totals 14 residues. In germline, CDR1 is LNHDA, CDR2 SQIVND (reference sequence). The DNA of the CDR3 is TGTGCCAGGAATTCGACAGGACAGAACACTGAAGCTTTCTTT. This translates into CARNSTGQNTEAFF.

DNA for the CDR3: TGCGCCAGCAGCTTGTCAGGGTGGGGTGAGACCCAGTACTTC. Amino acid sequence: CASSLSGWGETQYF. The chain links TRBV5-1 to TRBJ2-5; perhaps TRBD1 as D (5 bases). Germline CDR1 reads SGHRS; CDR2 reads YFSETQ. CDR3 length: 14 residues. Between the trimmed V and J ends, which lost 1 base and 5 bases, there was a span of 12 bases.

The CDR3 spells CASSFGDRSEKLFF. DNA of the CDR3: TGTGCCAGCAGTTTCGGGGACAGGTCTGAAAAACTGTTTTTT. The chain has TRBV6-6 and TRBJ1-4, with 8 bases aligning to TRBD1. This CDR3 is built from 14 residues. The trim removed 4 bases at V and 7 bases at J, leaving 5 bases unmatched. Germline V gene lookup returns CDR1 MNHNY and CDR2 SVGAGI (reference sequence).

This clone has just a few counts. This rearrangement joins TRBV5-4 to TRBJ2-1, with 9 nucleotides matching TRBD2. The CDR3 sequence is 15 residues long. V lost 4 bases, J lost 4 bases, and 6 bases stayed unmatched. Germline V gene lookup returns CDR1 SGHNT and CDR2 YYREEE (reference sequence). As DNA, the CDR3 is TGTGCCAGCAGCGGAGGCAGCGGGGGGTACAATGAGCAGTTCTTC. This codes for CASSGGSGGYNEQFF.

The rearrangement uses TRBV5-4 and TRBJ1-5; no definite D call. The germline gives CDR1 SGHNT, CDR2 YYREEE (reference sequence). V lost 2 bases to trimming and J lost 5 bases, with 8 bases between them. This CDR3 is 13 amino acids long. Written as DNA, the CDR3 is TGTGCCAGCAGCTTCGCGCCGGATCAGCCCCAGCATTTT. Amino acid sequence: CASSFAPDQPQHF.